Following are 19 T cell receptor beta chains from one sample sequenced in a study of blood T cell repertoires in COVID-19. Some clones are missing from TCRdb's copy, which holds only in-frame ones; the method was immunoSEQ multiplex PCR. The sample includes roughly 35,000 clones, about 81% of them seen just once. Sequencing was performed on peripheral blood. The receptors were gathered from a man older than 75 with acute or convalescent COVID-19.

This chain uses TRBV18 with TRBJ1-2; the D gene is possibly TRBD1 (5 bases). CDR3 length: 14 residues. Trimming removed 3 bases from V and 2 bases from J, with 10 bases in between. Looked up from germline, CDR1 is KGHSH and CDR2 is LQKENI. The chain's CDR3 is CASSPTGSNYGYTF. The CDR3 bases are TGTGCCAGCTCACCTACAGGATCCAACTATGGCTACACCTTC.

CDR3 sequence (DNA): TGTGCCAGCAGCTCGGGACAGAACTATGGCTACACCTTC. Protein: CASSSGQNYGYTF. J is TRBJ1-2 and V is TRBV9, with 7 nucleotides matching TRBD1. Unmatched junction bases numbered 2, after V lost 4 bases and J lost 2 bases. The germline CDR1 and CDR2 sequences are SGDLS and YYNGEE. This CDR3 is 13 amino acids long.

The chain carries TRBV7-9 and TRBJ1-2; TRBD1 is a possible D gene (5 bases). This CDR3 is built from 14 residues. Germline V gene data show CDR1 as SEHNR and CDR2 as FQNEAQ (reference sequence). V lost 0 bases, J lost 4 bases, and 9 bases lay in between. This CDR3 reads CASSLASGSYGYTF. As DNA, the CDR3 is TGTGCCAGCAGCTTAGCGTCAGGGTCCTATGGCTACACCTTC.

The gene calls are TRBV19 and TRBJ1-5, with 8 positions matching TRBD1. The J segment lost 7 bases and the V segment lost 5 bases, leaving 7 bases of the junction unmatched. CDR1 and CDR2 (germline): LNHDA, SQIVND (reference sequence). The CDR3 loop spans 14 amino acids. The CDR3 loop is CASSDRGREQPQHF. CDR3 sequence (DNA): TGTGCCAGTAGTGACAGGGGTAGGGAACAGCCCCAGCATTTT.

V and J are TRBV19 and TRBJ2-5; 8 bases are a match to TRBD1. The CDR3 loop spans 17 amino acids. Germline V gives CDR1 LNHDA, CDR2 SQIVND (reference sequence). The V gene end was trimmed by 4 bases and the J gene end by 1 base; junction bases not matched to a gene: 11. CDR3 region: CASSSNGRTGSQETQYF. CDR3 coding DNA: TGTGCCAGTAGTAGTAACGGAAGGACAGGGAGCCAAGAGACCCAGTACTTC.

This sequence joins TRBV5-6 and TRBJ1-3; no firm D call. CDR1 is SGHDT and CDR2 is YYEEEE in the germline V gene. CDR3 length: 16 residues. Trimming removed 0 bases at V and 4 bases at J, with 14 bases between. CDR3 in DNA: TGTGCCAGCAGCTTGGTTGCAAGGGTAGCGGGAAACACCATATATTTT. This codes for CASSLVARVAGNTIYF.

The chain uses TRBV10-3 and TRBJ2-2, with 12 bases fitting TRBD1. The CDR3 runs 18 residues. With 2 bases clipped from V and 2 bases from J, the junction kept 6 bases outside the gene matches. Germline CDR1 and CDR2: ENHRY and SYGVKD. CDR3 sequence: CAISEKGQGAINTGELFF. The CDR3 coding sequence is TGTGCCATCAGTGAGAAGGGACAGGGGGCGATAAACACCGGGGAGCTGTTTTTT.

This sequence joins TRBV7-9 and TRBJ2-1; D possibly corresponds to TRBD1 (6 bases). Trimming pared 6 bases from V and 7 bases from J, leaving 16 bases between. CDR1 is SEHNR, CDR2 FQNEAQ, per germline (reference sequence). CDR3 length equals 14 residues. This CDR3 reads CASRTDRPGNEQFF. CDR3 nucleotide sequence: TGTGCCAGCAGGACCGACAGGCCGGGGAATGAGCAGTTCTTC.

This clone was found a few times. The J gene is TRBJ2-5, the V gene TRBV19; 7 bases match TRBD1. The CDR3 is 14 amino acids. The ends lost 4 bases at V and 5 bases at J; junction bases unmatched: 7. The germline gives CDR1 LNHDA, CDR2 SQIVND (reference sequence). For the CDR3, the DNA is TGTGCCAGTAGTAAAGGGGGCTATCTGGAGACCCAGTACTTC. Amino acids: CASSKGGYLETQYF.

This clone was seen once. The J gene is TRBJ1-4, the V gene TRBV7-2, with 8 bases matching TRBD1. From germline, CDR1 is SGHTA and CDR2 FQGNSA. The CDR3 length is 15 residues. After removal of 6 bases from V and 8 bases from J, the junction contained 11 bases not matched to a gene. CDR3 bases: TGTGCCAGCAGGAAGGGGACAGGAGCCAGAGAAAAACTGTTTTTT. It is translated as CASRKGTGAREKLFF.

This sequence joins TRBV7-8 and TRBJ2-7, with unresolved D. V was shortened by 1 base and J by 5 bases, with 18 bases between the two germline ends. This CDR3 is 16 amino acids long. CDR1 is SGHVS and CDR2 is FQNEAQ in the germline V gene. CDR3 in amino acids: CASSLEVQSIGNEQYF. The DNA of the CDR3 is TGTGCCAGCAGCTTAGAGGTACAGTCTATAGGTAACGAGCAGTACTTC.

This clone was found once. V and J are TRBV27 and TRBJ1-1; D call uncertain. V was cut by 7 bases and J by 0 bases, with 9 bases left in between. There are 13 residues in the CDR3. CDR1 is MNHEY and CDR2 is SMNVEV in the germline V gene (reference sequence). The CDR3 region has the DNA TGTGCCAGCAACGATAACATGAACACTGAAGCTTTCTTT. Translation: CASNDNMNTEAFF.

The V gene is TRBV12-3 or TRBV12-4, the J gene TRBJ2-7; D ambiguous. The CDR3 extends over 11 amino acids. V lost 1 base and J 5 bases, leaving 3 bases between the germline ends. The CDR3 DNA sequence: TGTGCCAGCAGTTTAGATAACGAGCAGTACTTC. Translation gives CASSLDNEQYF.

V and J are TRBV11-2 and TRBJ2-4, with D perhaps TRBD2 (5 bases). Germline assignment: CDR1 SGHAT and CDR2 FQNNGV. V was pared by 0 bases and J by 2 bases, with 8 bases between. The CDR3 runs 15 residues. CDR3 sequence reads: CASSLEPGSKNIQYF. DNA for the CDR3: TGTGCCAGCAGCTTAGAGCCGGGGTCCAAAAACATTCAGTACTTC. Combining the CDR3 with reference TRBV11-2 and TRBJ2-4 gives the whole variable domain EAGVAQSPRYKIIEKRQSVAFWCNPISGHATLYWYQQILGQGPKLLIQFQNNGVVDDSQLPKDRFSAERLKGVDSTLKIQPAKLEDSAVYLCASSLEPGSKNIQYFGAGTRLSVL.

The chain recombines TRBV12-5 with TRBJ1-6, with a tentative D call TRBD1 (5 bases). CDR3 length: 14 amino acids. The V end was cut by 3 bases, the J end by 9 bases, with 12 bases between. Per germline, CDR1 LGHNT and CDR2 FRNRAP. The DNA for the CDR3 is TGTGCTAGTGGTTTAGCCAGGGCCAGTTCACCCCTCCACTTT. Translated, it gives CASGLARASSPLHF. Based on the CDR3 plus reference TRBV12-5 and TRBJ1-6, the full variable domain is DARVTQTPRHKVTEMGQEVTMRCQPILGHNTVFWYRQTMMQGLELLAYFRNRAPLDDSGMPKDRFSAEMPDATLATLKIQPSEPRDSAVYFCASGLARASSPLHFGNGTRLTVT.

The table lists this clone with a few counts. The chain couples TRBV7-9 to TRBJ1-2; 10 bases are a match to TRBD1. The germline gives CDR1 SEHNR, CDR2 FQNEAQ (reference sequence). The CDR3 is made up of 16 amino acids. V lost 1 base to trimming and J lost 8 bases; unmatched junction nucleotides: 10. In DNA, the CDR3 is TGTGCCAGCAGCTTAGGCTCCGGGACAGGGGTGCACGGCTACACCTTC. Amino acid sequence: CASSLGSGTGVHGYTF.

The chain uses TRBV30 and TRBJ2-6, with 10 bases matching TRBD1. Germline CDR1 is GTSNPN and CDR2 is SVGIG (reference sequence). The ends lost 7 bases at V and 2 bases at J; junction bases unmatched: 11. This CDR3 contains 17 residues. CDR3 sequence reads: CALRRDRGQAGANVLTF. The CDR3 nucleotides read TGTGCCTTACGCCGCGACAGGGGGCAAGCTGGGGCCAACGTCCTGACTTTC.

J is TRBJ1-2 and V is TRBV6-1; 9 bases are shared with TRBD1. After removal of 4 bases from V and 4 bases from J, the junction contained 13 bases not matched to a gene. The CDR3 spans 17 residues. Germline lookup yields CDR1 MNHNS and CDR2 SASEGT. The CDR3 DNA follows: TGTGCCAGCAGTGCCTCACAGGGGGCGTCGGGGTCCTATGGCTACACCTTC. It encodes CASSASQGASGSYGYTF.

This clone came up a few times. The J gene is TRBJ2-5, the V gene TRBV2; D is perhaps TRBD2 (5 bases). Germline lookup yields CDR1 SNHLY and CDR2 FYNNEI. CDR3 length: 14 residues. V gave up 8 bases and J gave up 1 base, with 14 bases separating them. The CDR3 is CASEEGASQETQYF. For the CDR3, the DNA is TGTGCCAGCGAAGAGGGTGCGAGCCAAGAGACCCAGTACTTC.